These 30 T cell receptor beta chains were sequenced from one sample in a study of T-cell reconstitution after alpha-beta-depleted transplantation in children. Preparation of the TCRbeta library involved a method that used unique molecular identifiers. TCRdb re-analysed the PCR reads in MiXCR, keeping a single row per CDR3 protein. Among about 230,000 distinct CDR3 sequences listed, 9.7% were seen once. The sample here was PBMCs from the stem cell graft donor, taken from the stem cell graft. These TCRs come from a human donor who donated a stem cell graft to a child with SCID.

This clonotype was recorded a few times. This could be a read error, since a much larger clone is one nucleotide away. This chain links TRBV20-1 with TRBJ1-2, with 9 bases lining up with TRBD1. Germline lookup yields CDR1 DFQATT and CDR2 SNEGSKA (reference sequence). This CDR3 region has 19 residues. This chain's CDR3 is CCAKTPIRDREGANYGYTF. The CDR3, as DNA: TGCTGTGCTAAAACCCCAATCCGGGACAGGGAAGGGGCTAACTATGGCTACACCTTC.

As for this clonotype: This may stem from a read error, because a much larger clone lies one nucleotide away. The chain is built from TRBV2 and TRBJ2-7; TRBD1 matches at 8 bases. The trim removed 8 bases at V and 5 bases at J, leaving 8 bases unmatched. CDR1 and CDR2 (germline): SNHLY, FYNNEI. The CDR3 extends over 13 amino acids. CDR3 nucleotide sequence: TGTGCCAGCGGACAGGGAATGGGACACGAGCAGTACTTC. Translation: CASGQGMGHEQYF.

This clonotype was detected many times. The chain employs TRBV19 and TRBJ1-1; no clear D gene. Per the germline V gene, CDR1 is LNHDA and CDR2 is SQIVND (reference sequence). This CDR3 spans 14 amino acids. V was pared by 7 bases and J by 0 bases, with 12 bases between. The CDR3 region is CASTTLGLNTEAFF. The CDR3, as DNA: TGTGCCAGTACCACCCTTGGGTTGAACACTGAAGCTTTCTTT.

This clonotype was detected only a few times. The genes are TRBV7-9 and TRBJ2-3, with 8 bases lining up with TRBD2. Trimming removed 3 bases from V and 2 bases from J; junction bases left unmatched: 7. Germline V gene sequence: CDR1 SEHNR, CDR2 FQNEAQ (reference sequence). CDR3 length: 16 amino acids. The CDR3 DNA is TGTGCCAGCAGCTTCGGGGGGGCGGTCGTCACAGATACGCAGTATTTT. It encodes CASSFGGAVVTDTQYF. Using reference TRBV7-9 and TRBJ2-3 for the parts outside the CDR3, the full variable domain is DTGVSQNPRHKITKRGQNVTFRCDPISEHNRLYWYRQTLGQGPEFLTYFQNEAQLEKSRLLSDRFSAERPKGSFSTLEIQRTEQGDSAMYLCASSFGGAVVTDTQYFGPGTRLTVL.

The chain uses TRBV7-9 and TRBJ2-1; no definite D call. Between the trimmed V and J ends, which lost 5 bases and 5 bases, there was a span of 7 bases. Per the germline V gene, CDR1 is SEHNR and CDR2 is FQNEAQ (reference sequence). This CDR3 comprises 12 residues. The CDR3 loop reads CASSTPDNEQFF. The CDR3 DNA sequence: TGTGCCAGCAGCACACCAGACAATGAGCAGTTCTTC.

This clonotype was counted many times. The chain employs TRBV7-9 and TRBJ1-3, with unresolved D. Germline lookup yields CDR1 SEHNR and CDR2 FQNEAQ (reference sequence). This CDR3 comprises 13 residues. Trimming took 8 bases from V and 2 from J, leaving 10 bases between them. Here the CDR3 reads CASGHTTGNTIYF. As DNA, the CDR3 is TGTGCCAGCGGCCACACTACTGGAAACACCATATATTTT.

This clonotype was detected ten times or more. The rearrangement links TRBV2 to TRBJ2-3; the D gene is possibly TRBD2 (6 bases). This CDR3 is built from 15 residues. V shed 2 bases and J shed 4 bases, with 13 bases lying between them. Germline V CDR1 and CDR2: SNHLY, FYNNEI. The CDR3 loop is CASSEWRGGADTQYF. The CDR3 DNA is TGTGCCAGCAGTGAATGGCGGGGCGGGGCAGATACGCAGTATTTT.

The rearrangement joins TRBV7-6 to TRBJ1-1, with 8 bases identical to TRBD1. This CDR3 contains 16 residues. The junction had 9 bases not matched to a gene; V was cut back by 5 bases and J by 1 base. In germline, CDR1 is SGHVS, CDR2 FNYEAQ. This CDR3 reads CASSGQDRVGNTEAFF. In nucleotides, the CDR3 is TGTGCCAGCAGCGGACAGGACAGGGTAGGGAACACTGAAGCTTTCTTT.

This clonotype was seen ten or more times. The chain combines TRBV20-1 with TRBJ2-3; a weak D match, TRBD1 (6 bases). Germline values: CDR1 DFQATT, CDR2 SNEGSKA (reference sequence). The V and J ends lost 2 bases and 2 bases respectively, with 17 bases between them. The CDR3 contains 16 residues. The CDR3 DNA is TGCAGTGCTAGAAAATCCAGGGGATTATCCACAGATACGCAGTATTTT. Translation: CSARKSRGLSTDTQYF.

Ten or more counts support this clonotype. The V and J genes are TRBV7-3 and TRBJ2-2; D unclear. The germline CDR1 and CDR2 sequences are SGHTA and FQGTGA. The CDR3 consists of 16 residues. V lost 1 base to trimming and J lost 1 base, with 10 bases between them. The CDR3 here is CASSLRGVRNTGELFF. The CDR3 DNA sequence: TGTGCCAGCAGCTTAAGGGGTGTGAGGAACACCGGGGAGCTGTTTTTT.

At least ten counts were recorded for this clonotype. The V and J genes are TRBV7-9 and TRBJ2-7; 10 bases match TRBD1. V shed 5 bases, J shed 5 bases, and the junction held 12 bases outside the gene matches. This CDR3 is built from 16 residues. Germline values: CDR1 SEHNR, CDR2 FQNEAQ (reference sequence). The CDR3 reads CASSPERGTGVHEQYF. Here the CDR3 DNA reads TGTGCCAGCAGCCCAGAGAGGGGGACAGGGGTCCACGAGCAGTACTTC.

The sample holds many counts of this clonotype. This chain links TRBV5-6 with TRBJ1-1; perhaps TRBD1 as D (5 bases). Germline CDR1 and CDR2: SGHDT and YYEEEE. The CDR3 contains 14 residues. V lost 3 bases and J lost 8, with 17 bases in between. In DNA, the CDR3 is TGTGCCAGCAGCTGGGGGGGTGATTCCACAGAAGCTTTCTTT. Translation: CASSWGGDSTEAFF.

This clonotype was counted many times. This chain connects TRBV6-5 to TRBJ2-7, with 8 bases lining up with TRBD2. Germline CDR1 and CDR2: MNHEY and SVGAGI. The CDR3 sequence is 14 residues long. V gave up 6 bases and J gave up 7 bases; unmatched junction bases: 11. CDR3 DNA: TGTGCCAGCAGACCAGCTCGGGGGGGGTTTGAGCAGTACTTC. As protein: CASRPARGGFEQYF.

This clonotype was detected ten times or more. The chain uses TRBV7-8 and TRBJ2-1; TRBD2 might be the D (7 bases). In germline, CDR1 is SGHVS, CDR2 FQNEAQ. The CDR3 runs 16 residues. With 1 base removed from V and 9 bases from J, the gap between germline ends came to 19 bases. The CDR3 DNA follows: TGTGCCAGCAGCTTAGGCGGGGGCCCGGCTAGGGGTGAGCAGTTCTTC. Translation: CASSLGGGPARGEQFF.

With regard to this clonotype: A read error is possible here, since a much larger clone lies one base away. The gene calls are TRBV29-1 and TRBJ2-3; D possibly corresponds to TRBD1 (6 bases). The V end was cut by 1 base, the J end by 4 bases, with 12 bases between. Germline lookup yields CDR1 SQVTM and CDR2 ANQGSEA. The CDR3 is 14 residues long. The CDR3 loop is CSVEAQGPPDTQYF. Written as DNA, the CDR3 is TGCAGCGTTGAAGCGCAGGGGCCCCCAGATACGCAGTATTTT.

The sample holds many counts of this clonotype. This chain connects TRBV5-1 to TRBJ1-2; the D gene is possibly TRBD1 (5 bases). CDR1 SGHRS and CDR2 YFSETQ come from the germline V gene. V lost 0 bases to trimming and J lost 3 bases, with 12 bases between them. This CDR3 is 15 amino acids long. The CDR3 nucleotides are TGCGCCAGCAGCTTGGATTGGGCCAGGGACTATGGCTACACCTTC. It encodes CASSLDWARDYGYTF.

The sample holds many counts of this clonotype. This rearrangement joins TRBV15 to TRBJ1-2; maybe TRBD1 (5 bases). The V end was cut by 0 bases, the J end by 3 bases, with 14 bases between. Germline V CDR1 and CDR2: LNHNV, YYDKDF (reference sequence). The CDR3 consists of 16 residues. CDR3 region: CATSRDLEEGHYGYTF. The CDR3 DNA sequence: TGTGCCACCAGCAGAGATCTTGAGGAGGGACACTATGGCTACACCTTC.

This clonotype was detected many times. This chain uses TRBV29-1 with TRBJ2-7; 7 bases agree with TRBD1. Germline CDR1 SQVTM, CDR2 ANQGSEA. V gave up 6 bases and J gave up 0 bases; unmatched junction bases: 11. The CDR3 sequence is 15 residues long. This CDR3 reads CSVRQGGLSSYEQYF. CDR3 nucleotide sequence: TGCAGCGTCAGGCAAGGGGGCCTCAGCTCCTACGAGCAGTACTTC.

This clonotype was seen only a few times. The V call is TRBV11-2, the J call TRBJ2-3; D may correspond to TRBD1 or TRBD2 (5 bases each). Germline CDR1 reads SGHAT; CDR2 reads FQNNGV. This CDR3 contains 16 residues. Trimming took 3 bases from V and 2 from J, leaving 15 bases between them. CDR3 DNA sequence: TGTGCCAGCAGCTTCCGTTCAGGGACGAACACAGATACGCAGTATTTT. This codes for CASSFRSGTNTDTQYF.

This clonotype appeared many times. The chain couples TRBV10-3 to TRBJ1-3; TRBD1 agrees at 7 bases. Germline CDR1 reads ENHRY; CDR2 reads SYGVKD. This CDR3 region has 14 residues. The J segment lost 4 bases and the V segment lost 10 bases, leaving 10 bases of the junction unmatched. The CDR3 DNA is TGTGCCACCTTGACAGGGCCTATAGGAAACACCATATATTTT. Encoded protein: CATLTGPIGNTIYF.

This clonotype was counted many times. The chain recombines TRBV5-1 with TRBJ2-7; 9 nucleotides agree with TRBD2. Per germline, CDR1 SGHRS and CDR2 YFSETQ. The CDR3 consists of 14 residues. J was trimmed by 6 bases and V by 3 bases; bases with no gene match: 7. This CDR3 is CASSWQSSGAEQYF. CDR3 nucleotide sequence: TGCGCCAGCAGCTGGCAGTCTAGCGGGGCCGAGCAGTACTTC.

A few counts support this clonotype. V gene TRBV7-3 combines with J gene TRBJ2-1, with TRBD1 matching 9 bases. Per germline, CDR1 SGHTA and CDR2 FQGTGA. The CDR3 is made up of 17 amino acids. V shed 5 bases and J 0 bases; nucleotides not matched to a gene: 8. This CDR3 reads CASSPNPGQGSYNEQFF. The CDR3 DNA sequence: TGTGCCAGCAGCCCAAACCCGGGACAGGGCTCCTACAATGAGCAGTTCTTC.

The chain employs TRBV9 and TRBJ2-7, with TRBD1 as a possible D gene (5 bases). This CDR3 spans 15 amino acids. V was cut by 0 bases and J by 2 bases, with 12 bases left in between. CDR1 and CDR2 (germline): SGDLS, YYNGEE. Here the CDR3 reads CASSVGRGSPYEQYF. CDR3 DNA sequence: TGTGCCAGCAGCGTAGGTAGGGGATCACCCTACGAGCAGTACTTC.

This clonotype was counted many times. The chain links TRBV7-8 to TRBJ1-5, with a possible D match to TRBD1 (6 bases). Germline V lookup: CDR1 SGHVS, CDR2 FQNEAQ. The CDR3 length is 13 residues. V was cut by 7 bases and J by 6 bases, with 13 bases left in between. The CDR3 is CASNTGIGQPQHF. The DNA for the CDR3 is TGTGCCAGCAATACAGGGATCGGTCAGCCCCAGCATTTT.

This clonotype appeared many times. The chain recombines TRBV5-5 with TRBJ1-4; tentative D call: TRBD1 (5 bases). Germline loops: CDR1 SGHKS, CDR2 YYEKEE (reference sequence). V was shortened by 3 bases and J by 4 bases, with 13 bases between the two germline ends. This CDR3 is 15 amino acids long. The CDR3 nucleotides read TGTGCCAGCAGCTGGAACGACAGAATTAATGAAAAACTGTTTTTT. Its translation is CASSWNDRINEKLFF.

This clonotype was recorded at least ten times. The chain has TRBV7-9 and TRBJ2-4; possibly TRBD1 for D (6 bases). The CDR3 has 17 residues. CDR1 and CDR2 (germline): SEHNR, FQNEAQ (reference sequence). The germline V and J ends were trimmed by 2 bases and 2 bases, with 16 bases remaining between them. The CDR3 DNA reads TGTGCCAGCAGCTTATCCGCAGGGGTCGGGACCAAAAACATTCAGTACTTC. Protein product: CASSLSAGVGTKNIQYF.

This clonotype was counted at least ten times. The V call is TRBV4-1, the J call TRBJ2-2; D perhaps matches TRBD1 (7 bases). The CDR3 has 18 residues. Deletions cut 1 base from V and 6 bases from J, with 21 bases between. Germline CDR1 is MGHRA and CDR2 is YSYEKL. The CDR3 region is CASSQAPGDSGEPGELFF. As DNA, the CDR3 is TGCGCCAGCAGCCAAGCTCCGGGGGACAGCGGAGAGCCCGGGGAGCTGTTTTTT.

This clonotype showed up many times. This chain joins TRBV5-1 and TRBJ2-7, with D possibly being TRBD2 (6 bases). Germline loops: CDR1 SGHRS, CDR2 YFSETQ. V was trimmed by 0 bases and J by 1 base, leaving 14 bases between them. This CDR3 comprises 16 residues. For the CDR3, the DNA is TGCGCCAGCAGCTTGGTAGGAGCGGAGGGGTCCTACGAGCAGTACTTC. It codes for CASSLVGAEGSYEQYF.

This sequence joins TRBV18 and TRBJ1-4, with D perhaps TRBD1 (6 bases). Germline V lookup: CDR1 KGHSH, CDR2 LQKENI. V was shortened by 3 bases and J by 6 bases, with 14 bases between the two germline ends. The CDR3 loop spans 15 amino acids. In nucleotides, the CDR3 is TGTGCCAGCTCACCTATTCTACAGGGATATGAAAAACTGTTTTTT. Protein product: CASSPILQGYEKLFF.

This clonotype was counted many times. The chain is built from TRBV5-4 and TRBJ2-5; 8 bases map to TRBD2. Trimming removed 2 bases from V and 4 bases from J; junction bases left unmatched: 7. This CDR3 spans 15 amino acids. Germline-derived CDR1 and CDR2 are SGHNT and YYREEE (reference sequence). The CDR3 spells CASSFVGAGAETQYF. The CDR3 coding sequence is TGTGCCAGCAGCTTCGTAGGAGCGGGGGCAGAGACCCAGTACTTC.